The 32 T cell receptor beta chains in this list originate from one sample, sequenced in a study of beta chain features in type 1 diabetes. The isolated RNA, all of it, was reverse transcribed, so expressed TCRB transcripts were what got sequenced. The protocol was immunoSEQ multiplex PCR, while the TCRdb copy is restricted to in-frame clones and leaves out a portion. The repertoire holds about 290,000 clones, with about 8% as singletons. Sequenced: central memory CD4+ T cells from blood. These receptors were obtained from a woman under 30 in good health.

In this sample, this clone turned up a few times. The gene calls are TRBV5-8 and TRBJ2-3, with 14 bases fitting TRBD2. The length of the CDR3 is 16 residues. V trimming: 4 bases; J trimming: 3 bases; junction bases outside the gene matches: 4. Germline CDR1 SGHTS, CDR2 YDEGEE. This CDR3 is CASSAGLAGGTDTQYF. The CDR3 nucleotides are TGTGCCAGCAGCGCTGGACTAGCGGGAGGTACAGATACGCAGTATTTT.

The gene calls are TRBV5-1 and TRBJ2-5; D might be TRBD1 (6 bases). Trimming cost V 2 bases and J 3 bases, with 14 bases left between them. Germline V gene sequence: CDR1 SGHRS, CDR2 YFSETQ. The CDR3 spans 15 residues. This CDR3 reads CASSFMTRTEETQYF. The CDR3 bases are TGCGCCAGCAGCTTTATGACCCGGACAGAAGAGACCCAGTACTTC.

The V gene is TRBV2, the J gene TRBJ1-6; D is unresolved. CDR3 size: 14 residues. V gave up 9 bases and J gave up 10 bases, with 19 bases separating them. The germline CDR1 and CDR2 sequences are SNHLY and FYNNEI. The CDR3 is CASHRPTKGSPLHF. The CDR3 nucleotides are TGTGCCAGTCACCGCCCGACCAAGGGCTCACCCCTCCACTTT.

CDR3 in DNA: TGTGCCAGCAAGGCGGATACGCAGTATTTT. The encoded protein is CASKADTQYF. The chain has TRBV6-6 and TRBJ2-3; D is unclear. V lost 7 bases and J lost 6, with 5 bases in between. The CDR3 is 10 residues long. Germline assignment: CDR1 MNHNY and CDR2 SVGAGI (reference sequence).

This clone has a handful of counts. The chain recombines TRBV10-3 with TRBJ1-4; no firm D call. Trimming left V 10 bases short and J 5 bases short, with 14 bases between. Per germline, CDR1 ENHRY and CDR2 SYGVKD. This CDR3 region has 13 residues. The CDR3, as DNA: TGTGCCAGCACCCAGCCGGGCAATGAAAAACTGTTTTTT. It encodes CASTQPGNEKLFF.

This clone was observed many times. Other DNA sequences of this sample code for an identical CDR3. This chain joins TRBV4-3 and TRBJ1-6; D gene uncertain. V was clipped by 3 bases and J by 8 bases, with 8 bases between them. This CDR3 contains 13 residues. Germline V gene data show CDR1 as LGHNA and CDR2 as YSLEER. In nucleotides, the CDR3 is TGCGCCAGCAGCCAGGACCGAGATTCACCCCTCCACTTT. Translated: CASSQDRDSPLHF.

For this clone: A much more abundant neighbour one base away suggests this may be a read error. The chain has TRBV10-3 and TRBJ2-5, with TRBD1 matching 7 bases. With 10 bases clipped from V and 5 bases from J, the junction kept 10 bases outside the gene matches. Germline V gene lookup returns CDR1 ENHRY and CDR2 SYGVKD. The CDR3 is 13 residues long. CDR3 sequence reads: CASAEGAEETQYF. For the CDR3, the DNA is TGTGCCAGCGCCGAGGGGGCGGAGGAGACCCAGTACTTC.

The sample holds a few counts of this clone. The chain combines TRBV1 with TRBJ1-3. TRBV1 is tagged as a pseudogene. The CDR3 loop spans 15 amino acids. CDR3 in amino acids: CTSSPGLGVGNTIYF. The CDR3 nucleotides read TGCACCAGCAGTCCCGGACTTGGCGTGGGAAACACCATATATTTT.

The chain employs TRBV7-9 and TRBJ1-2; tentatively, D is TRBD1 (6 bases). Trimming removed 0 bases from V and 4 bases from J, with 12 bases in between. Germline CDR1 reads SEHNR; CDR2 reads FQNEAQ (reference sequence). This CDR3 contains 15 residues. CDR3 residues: CASSLAKEGGYGYTF. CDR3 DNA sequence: TGTGCCAGCAGCTTAGCTAAGGAGGGGGGCTATGGCTACACCTTC.

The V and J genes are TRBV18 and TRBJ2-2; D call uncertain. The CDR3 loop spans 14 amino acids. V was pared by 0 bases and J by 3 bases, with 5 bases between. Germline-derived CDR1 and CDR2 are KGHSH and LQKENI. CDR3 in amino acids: CASSPPEYTGELFF. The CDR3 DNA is TGTGCCAGCTCACCACCGGAGTACACCGGGGAGCTGTTTTTT.

The CDR3 loop is CASSEMAGFQPQHF. CDR3 DNA sequence: TGTGCCAGCAGCGAGATGGCGGGGTTTCAGCCCCAGCATTTT. This chain links TRBV27 with TRBJ1-5; D ambiguous. This CDR3 spans 14 amino acids. Germline loops: CDR1 MNHEY, CDR2 SMNVEV (reference sequence). With 6 bases removed from V and 6 bases from J, the gap between germline ends came to 15 bases.

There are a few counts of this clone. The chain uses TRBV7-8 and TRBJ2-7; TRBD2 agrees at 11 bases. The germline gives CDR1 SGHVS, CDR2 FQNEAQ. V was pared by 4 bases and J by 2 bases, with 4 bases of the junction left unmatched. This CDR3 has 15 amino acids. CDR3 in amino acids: CASSWLAGGTYEQYF. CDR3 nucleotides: TGTGCCAGCAGCTGGTTAGCGGGAGGGACCTACGAGCAGTACTTC.

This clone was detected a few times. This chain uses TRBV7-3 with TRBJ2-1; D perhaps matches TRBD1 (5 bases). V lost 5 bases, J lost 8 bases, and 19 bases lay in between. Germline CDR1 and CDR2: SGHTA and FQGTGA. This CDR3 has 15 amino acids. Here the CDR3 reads CASSPGQGLGYEQFF. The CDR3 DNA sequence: TGTGCCAGCAGCCCTGGACAAGGGTTGGGGTATGAGCAGTTCTTC.

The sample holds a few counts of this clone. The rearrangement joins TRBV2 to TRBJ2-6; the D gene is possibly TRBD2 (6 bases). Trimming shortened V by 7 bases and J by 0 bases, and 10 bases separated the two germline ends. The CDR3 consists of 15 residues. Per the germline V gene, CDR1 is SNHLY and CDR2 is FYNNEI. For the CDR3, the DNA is TGTGCCAGCAAGGGACTGGACTCTGGGGCCAACGTCCTGACTTTC. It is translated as CASKGLDSGANVLTF.

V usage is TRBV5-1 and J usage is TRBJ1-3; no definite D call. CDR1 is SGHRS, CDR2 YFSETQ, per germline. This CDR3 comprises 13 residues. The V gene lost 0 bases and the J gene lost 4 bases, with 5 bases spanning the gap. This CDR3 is CASSLVGGNTIYF. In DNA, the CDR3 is TGCGCCAGCAGCTTGGTAGGGGGAAACACCATATATTTT.

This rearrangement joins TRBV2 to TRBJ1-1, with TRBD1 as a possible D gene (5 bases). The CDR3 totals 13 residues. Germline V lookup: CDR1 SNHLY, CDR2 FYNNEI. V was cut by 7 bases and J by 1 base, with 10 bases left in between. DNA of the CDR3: TGTGCCAGCAAGAAGCAGGGGAACACTGAAGCTTTCTTT. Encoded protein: CASKKQGNTEAFF.

The chain's CDR3 is CASSEATSGDTEAFF. The CDR3, as DNA: TGTGCCAGCAGTGAAGCAACAAGTGGTGACACTGAAGCTTTCTTT. This chain links TRBV25-1 with TRBJ1-1; D call uncertain. Germline V gives CDR1 MGHDK, CDR2 SYGVNS. Trimming pared 2 bases from V and 3 bases from J, leaving 13 bases between. This CDR3 is 15 amino acids long. The full variable domain, its missing parts supplied by reference TRBV25-1 and TRBJ1-1, is EADIYQTPRYLVIGTGKKITLECSQTMGHDKMYWYQQDPGMELHLIHYSYGVNSTEKGDLSSESTVSRIRTEHFPLTLESARPSHTSQYLCASSEATSGDTEAFFGQGTRLTVV.

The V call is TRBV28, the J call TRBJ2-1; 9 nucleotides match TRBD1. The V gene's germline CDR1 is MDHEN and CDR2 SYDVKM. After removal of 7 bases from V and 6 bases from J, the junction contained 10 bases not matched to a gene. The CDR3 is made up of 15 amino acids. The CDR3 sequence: CASNDRGLLGNEQFF. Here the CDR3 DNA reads TGTGCCAGCAACGACAGGGGGTTATTAGGCAATGAGCAGTTCTTC.

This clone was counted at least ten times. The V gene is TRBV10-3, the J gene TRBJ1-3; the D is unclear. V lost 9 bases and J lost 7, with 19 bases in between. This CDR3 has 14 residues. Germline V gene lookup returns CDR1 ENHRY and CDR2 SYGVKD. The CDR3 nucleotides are TGTGCCATAGCCAGCCAAGGCGGGCGGAACACCATATATTTT. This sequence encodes CAIASQGGRNTIYF.

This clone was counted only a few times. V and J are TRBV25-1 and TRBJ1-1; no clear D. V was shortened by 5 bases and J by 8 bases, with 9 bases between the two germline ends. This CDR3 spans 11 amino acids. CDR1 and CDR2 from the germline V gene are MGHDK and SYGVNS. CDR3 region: CASSRGREAFF. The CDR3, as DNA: TGTGCCAGCAGTCGGGGAAGAGAAGCTTTCTTT.

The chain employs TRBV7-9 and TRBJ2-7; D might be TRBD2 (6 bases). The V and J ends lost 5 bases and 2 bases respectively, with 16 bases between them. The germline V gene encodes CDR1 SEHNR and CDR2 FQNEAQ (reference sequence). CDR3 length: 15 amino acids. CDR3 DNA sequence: TGTGCCAGCAGCCCCCCGGGACGGGAGACCTACGAGCAGTACTTC. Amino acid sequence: CASSPPGRETYEQYF.

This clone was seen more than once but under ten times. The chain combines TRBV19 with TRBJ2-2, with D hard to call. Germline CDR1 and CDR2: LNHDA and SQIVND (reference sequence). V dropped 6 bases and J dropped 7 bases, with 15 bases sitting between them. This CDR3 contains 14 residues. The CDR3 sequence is CASRSLGAGGELFF. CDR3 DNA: TGTGCCAGTAGATCCCTGGGTGCAGGCGGGGAGCTGTTTTTT. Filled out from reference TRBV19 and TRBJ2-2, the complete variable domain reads DGGITQSPKYLFRKEGQNVTLSCEQNLNHDAMYWYRQDPGQGLRLIYYSQIVNDFQKGDIAEGYSVSREKKESFPLTVTSAQKNPTAFYLCASRSLGAGGELFFGEGSRLTVL.

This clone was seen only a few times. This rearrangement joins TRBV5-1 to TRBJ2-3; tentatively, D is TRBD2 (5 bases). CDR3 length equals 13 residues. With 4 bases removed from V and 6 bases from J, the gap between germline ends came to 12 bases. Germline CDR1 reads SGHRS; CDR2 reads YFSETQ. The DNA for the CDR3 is TGCGCCAGCAGCGGCGGAGCGGTGGATACGCAGTATTTT. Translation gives CASSGGAVDTQYF.

The CDR3: CASSPLGRGYEQYF. CDR3 bases: TGTGCCAGCAGTCCCCTAGGGCGGGGTTACGAGCAGTACTTC. The V and J genes are TRBV2 and TRBJ2-7, with D possibly TRBD2 on 6 matching bases. The CDR3 has 14 amino acids. Germline V gene lookup returns CDR1 SNHLY and CDR2 FYNNEI. Trimming pared 5 bases from V and 4 bases from J, leaving 15 bases between.

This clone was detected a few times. CDR3 bases: TGTGCCAGCAGCGGACTAGCGGGGTACGAGCAGTACGTC. Translated, it gives CASSGLAGYEQYV. The chain couples TRBV9 to TRBJ2-7; 11 nucleotides agree with TRBD2. The germline CDR1 and CDR2 sequences are SGDLS and YYNGEE. The ends lost 3 bases at V and 4 bases at J; junction bases unmatched: 0. The CDR3 totals 13 residues.

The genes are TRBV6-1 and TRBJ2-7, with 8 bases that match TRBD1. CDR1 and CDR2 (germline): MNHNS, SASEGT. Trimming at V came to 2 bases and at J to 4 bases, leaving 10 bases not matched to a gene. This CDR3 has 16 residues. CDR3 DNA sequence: TGTGCCAGCAGTGAAAAAGAGAGACAGGGGCCTTACGAGCAGTACTTC. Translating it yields CASSEKERQGPYEQYF.

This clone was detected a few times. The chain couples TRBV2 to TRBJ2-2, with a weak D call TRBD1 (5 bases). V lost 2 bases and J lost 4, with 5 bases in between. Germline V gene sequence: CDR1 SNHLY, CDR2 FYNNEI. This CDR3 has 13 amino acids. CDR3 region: CASSERGTGELFF. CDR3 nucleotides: TGTGCCAGCAGTGAAAGGGGCACCGGGGAGCTGTTTTTT.

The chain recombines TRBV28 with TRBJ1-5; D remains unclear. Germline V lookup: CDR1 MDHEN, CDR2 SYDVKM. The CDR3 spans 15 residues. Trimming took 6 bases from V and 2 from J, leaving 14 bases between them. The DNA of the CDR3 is TGTGCCAGCAGAAAAGGACCGAGGGGCAATCAGCCCCAGCATTTT. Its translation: CASRKGPRGNQPQHF.

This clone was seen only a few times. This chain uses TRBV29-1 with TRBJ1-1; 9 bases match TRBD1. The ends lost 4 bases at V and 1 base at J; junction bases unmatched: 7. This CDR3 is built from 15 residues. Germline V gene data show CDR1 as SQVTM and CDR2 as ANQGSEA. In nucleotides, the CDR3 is TGCAGCGTTGTGTATACAGGGGGCTCGAACACTGAAGCTTTCTTT. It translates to CSVVYTGGSNTEAFF.

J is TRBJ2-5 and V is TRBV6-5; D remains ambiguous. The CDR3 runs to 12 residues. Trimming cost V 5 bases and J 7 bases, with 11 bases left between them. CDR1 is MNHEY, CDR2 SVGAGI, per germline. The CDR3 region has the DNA TGTGCCAGCAGTGAAAGAAGCGCGACCCAGTACTTC. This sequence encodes CASSERSATQYF.

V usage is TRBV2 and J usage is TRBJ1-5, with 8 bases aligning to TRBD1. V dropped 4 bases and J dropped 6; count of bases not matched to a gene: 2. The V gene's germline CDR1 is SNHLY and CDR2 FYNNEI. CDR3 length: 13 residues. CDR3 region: CASSGQGIQPQHF. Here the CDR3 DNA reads TGTGCCAGCAGTGGACAGGGGATTCAGCCCCAGCATTTT.

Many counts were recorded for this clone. The CDR3 loop is CASSFQPNYGYTF. DNA of the CDR3: TGTGCCAGCAGCTTTCAGCCTAACTATGGCTACACCTTC. V gene TRBV11-2 combines with J gene TRBJ1-2; D uncertain. CDR1 and CDR2 (germline): SGHAT, FQNNGV. The ends were cut back, 3 bases at V and 0 bases at J, with 5 bases in the middle. The CDR3 runs to 13 residues.